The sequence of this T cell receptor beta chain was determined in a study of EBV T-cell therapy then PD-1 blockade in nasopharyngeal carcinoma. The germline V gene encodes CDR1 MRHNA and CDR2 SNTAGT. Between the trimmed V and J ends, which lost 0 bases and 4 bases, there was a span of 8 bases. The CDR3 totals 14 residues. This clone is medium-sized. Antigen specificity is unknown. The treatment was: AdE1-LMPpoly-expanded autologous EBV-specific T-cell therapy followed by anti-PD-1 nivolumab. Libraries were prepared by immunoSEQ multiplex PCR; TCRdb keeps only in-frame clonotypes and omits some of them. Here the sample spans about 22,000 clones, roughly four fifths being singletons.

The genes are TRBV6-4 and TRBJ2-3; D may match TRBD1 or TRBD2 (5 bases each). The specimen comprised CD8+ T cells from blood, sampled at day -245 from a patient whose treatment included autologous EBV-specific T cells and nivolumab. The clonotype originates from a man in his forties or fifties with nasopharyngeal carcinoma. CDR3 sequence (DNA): TGTGCCAGCAGTGACTCAAGGGACCCAGATACGCAGTATTTT. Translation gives CASSDSRDPDTQYF.